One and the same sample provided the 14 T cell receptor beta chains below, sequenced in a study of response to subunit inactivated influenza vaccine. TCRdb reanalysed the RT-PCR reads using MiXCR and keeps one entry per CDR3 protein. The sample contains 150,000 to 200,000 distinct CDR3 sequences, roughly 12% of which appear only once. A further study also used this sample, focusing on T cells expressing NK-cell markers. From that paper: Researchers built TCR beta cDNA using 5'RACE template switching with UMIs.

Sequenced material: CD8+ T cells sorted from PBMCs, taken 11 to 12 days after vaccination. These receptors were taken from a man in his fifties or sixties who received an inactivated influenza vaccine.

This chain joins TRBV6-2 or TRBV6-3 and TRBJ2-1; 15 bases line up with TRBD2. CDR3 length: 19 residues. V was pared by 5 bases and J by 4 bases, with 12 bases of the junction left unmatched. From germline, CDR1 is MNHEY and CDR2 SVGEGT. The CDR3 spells CASSGGGLAGGPRYNEQFF. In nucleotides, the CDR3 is TGTGCCAGCAGTGGGGGAGGACTAGCGGGAGGGCCCCGGTACAATGAGCAGTTCTTC.

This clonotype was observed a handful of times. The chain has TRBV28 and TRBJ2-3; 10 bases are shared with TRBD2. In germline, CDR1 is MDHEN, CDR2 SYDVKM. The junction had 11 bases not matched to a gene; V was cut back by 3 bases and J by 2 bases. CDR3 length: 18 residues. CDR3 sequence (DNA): TGTGCCAGCAGTTTTCTCCTAGCGGGAGCGGGGGCCACAGATACGCAGTATTTT. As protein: CASSFLLAGAGATDTQYF.

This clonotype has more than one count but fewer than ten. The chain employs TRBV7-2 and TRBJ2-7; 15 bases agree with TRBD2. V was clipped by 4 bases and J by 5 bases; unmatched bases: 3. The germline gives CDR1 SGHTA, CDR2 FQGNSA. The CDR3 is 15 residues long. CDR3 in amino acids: CASSWTSGGADEQYF. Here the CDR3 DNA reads TGTGCCAGCAGCTGGACTAGCGGGGGGGCCGACGAGCAGTACTTC. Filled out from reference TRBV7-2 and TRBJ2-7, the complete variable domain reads GAGVSQSPSNKVTEKGKDVELRCDPISGHTALYWYRQSLGQGLEFLIYFQGNSAPDKSGLPSDRFSAERTGGSVSTLTIQRTQQEDSAVYLCASSWTSGGADEQYFGPGTRLTVT.

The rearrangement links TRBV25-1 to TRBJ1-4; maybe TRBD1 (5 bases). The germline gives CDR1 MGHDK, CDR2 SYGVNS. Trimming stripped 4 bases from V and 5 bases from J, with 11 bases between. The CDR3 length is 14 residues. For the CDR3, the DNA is TGTGCCAGCAGTGTTGGGGCAGGGAATGAAAAACTGTTTTTT. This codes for CASSVGAGNEKLFF.

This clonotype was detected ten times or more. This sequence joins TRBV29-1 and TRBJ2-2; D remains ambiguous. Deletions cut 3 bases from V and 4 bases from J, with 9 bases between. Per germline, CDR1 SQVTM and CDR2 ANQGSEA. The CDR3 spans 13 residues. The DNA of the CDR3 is TGCAGCGTTGACAGCTCGGGCACCGGGGAGCTGTTTTTT. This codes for CSVDSSGTGELFF.

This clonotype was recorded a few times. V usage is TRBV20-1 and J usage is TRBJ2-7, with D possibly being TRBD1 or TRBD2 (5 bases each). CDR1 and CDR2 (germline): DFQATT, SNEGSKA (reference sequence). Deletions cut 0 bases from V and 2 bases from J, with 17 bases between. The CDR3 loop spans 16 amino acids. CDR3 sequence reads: CSARDLGTPPAYEQYF. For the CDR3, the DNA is TGCAGTGCTAGAGATCTCGGGACGCCTCCCGCCTACGAGCAGTACTTC.

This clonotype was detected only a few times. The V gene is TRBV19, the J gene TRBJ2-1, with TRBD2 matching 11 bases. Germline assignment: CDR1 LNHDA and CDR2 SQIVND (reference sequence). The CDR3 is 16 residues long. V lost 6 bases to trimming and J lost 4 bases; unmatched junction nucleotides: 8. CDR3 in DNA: TGTGCCAGTAGCTCACTAGCGGGGGCCTATTACAATGAGCAGTTCTTC. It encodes CASSSLAGAYYNEQFF.

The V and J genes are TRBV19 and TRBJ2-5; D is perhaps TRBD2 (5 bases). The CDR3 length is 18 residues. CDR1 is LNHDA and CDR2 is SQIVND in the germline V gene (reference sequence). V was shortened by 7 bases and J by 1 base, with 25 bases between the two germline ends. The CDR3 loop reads CASTPHIRGSAGQETQYF. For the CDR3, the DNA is TGTGCCAGTACCCCTCATATCCGGGGATCGGCGGGCCAAGAGACCCAGTACTTC.

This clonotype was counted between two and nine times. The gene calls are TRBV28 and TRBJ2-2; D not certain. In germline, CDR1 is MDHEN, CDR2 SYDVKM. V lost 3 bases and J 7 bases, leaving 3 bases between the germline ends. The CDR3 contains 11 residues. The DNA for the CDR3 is TGTGCCAGCAGTTTTGGCGGGGAGCTGTTTTTT. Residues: CASSFGGELFF.

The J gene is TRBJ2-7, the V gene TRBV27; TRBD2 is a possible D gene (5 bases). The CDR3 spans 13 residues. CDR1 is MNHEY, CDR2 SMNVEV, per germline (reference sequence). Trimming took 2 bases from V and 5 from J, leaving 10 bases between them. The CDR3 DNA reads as TGTGCCAGCAGTTTAGGCAGGAGGAACGAGCAGTACTTC. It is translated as CASSLGRRNEQYF.

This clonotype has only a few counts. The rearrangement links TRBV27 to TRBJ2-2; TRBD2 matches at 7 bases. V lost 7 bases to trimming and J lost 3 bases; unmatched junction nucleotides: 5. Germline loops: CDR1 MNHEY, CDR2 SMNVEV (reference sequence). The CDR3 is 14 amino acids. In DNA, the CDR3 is TGTGCCAGCATGACGGGAGGTTACACCGGGGAGCTGTTTTTT. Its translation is CASMTGGYTGELFF.

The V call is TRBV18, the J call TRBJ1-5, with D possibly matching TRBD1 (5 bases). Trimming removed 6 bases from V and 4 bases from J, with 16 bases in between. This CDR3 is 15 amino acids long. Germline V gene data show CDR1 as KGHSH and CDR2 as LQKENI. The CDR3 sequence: CASSTPGAGNQPQHF. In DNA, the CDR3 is TGTGCCAGCTCTACCCCCGGGGCTGGGAATCAGCCCCAGCATTTT.

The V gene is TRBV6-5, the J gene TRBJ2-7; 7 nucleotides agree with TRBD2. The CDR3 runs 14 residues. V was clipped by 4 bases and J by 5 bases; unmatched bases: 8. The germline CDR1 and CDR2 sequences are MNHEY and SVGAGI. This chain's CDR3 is CASSLVGGSHEQYF. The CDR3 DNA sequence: TGTGCCAGCAGTTTGGTTGGCGGGAGCCACGAGCAGTACTTC.

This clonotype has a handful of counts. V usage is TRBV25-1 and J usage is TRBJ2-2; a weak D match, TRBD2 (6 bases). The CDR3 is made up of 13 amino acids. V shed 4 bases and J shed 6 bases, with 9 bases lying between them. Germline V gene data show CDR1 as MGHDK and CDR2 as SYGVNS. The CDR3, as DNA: TGTGCCAGCAGTGGGCGGGGACCCGGGGAGCTGTTTTTT. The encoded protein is CASSGRGPGELFF.